This T cell receptor beta chain was recorded in a study of response to subunit inactivated influenza vaccine. The germline V and J ends were trimmed by 1 base and 2 bases, with 11 bases remaining between them. Looked up from germline, CDR1 is LGHNA and CDR2 is YNFKEQ. The CDR3 consists of 15 residues. From the RT-PCR reads, TCRdb called clonotypes with MiXCR, one entry per CDR3 protein. The data contain hundreds of thousands of distinct CDR3 sequences, 12% to 15% of them singletons. The sample in question was PBMCs from blood, obtained 14 to 15 days before vaccination. This clonotype was sampled from a man aged 45 to 65 who received an inactivated influenza vaccine. The chain has TRBV4-2 and TRBJ1-2; unclear D gene. The CDR3 nucleotides are TGTGCCAGCAGCCAAGGGGTAGGGAACAACTATGGCTACACCTTC. It is translated as CASSQGVGNNYGYTF.